Listed here are 24 T cell receptor beta chains from one sample, sequenced in a study of regulatory T cells in long-lasting Graves disease. Relying on iRepertoire HTBI primers and Arm-PCR of CDR3 regions, the team built TCR beta libraries. TCRdb redid the calling of the multiplex PCR reads with MiXCR, one entry per CDR3 protein. The sample shows about 440,000 distinct CDR3 sequences, about a sixth of them seen only once. This sample's time point: newly diagnosed GD, antithyroid drugs for less than 3 months. RNA from PBMCs was the source of the TCR library. These data also formed part of another study, on T cells in Graves' hyperthyroidism and ophthalmopathy.

This specimen was peripheral blood mononuclear cells (PBMCs), taken at new diagnosis, from a patient treated with antithyroid drugs. Receptors were obtained from a woman aged 18-30 years with Graves disease.

On this clonotype itself: A read error may be the cause here, since a much bigger clone is one base away. The chain combines TRBV28 with TRBJ1-1; D remains ambiguous. The germline CDR1 and CDR2 sequences are MDHEN and SYDVKM. The CDR3 is made up of 11 amino acids. The CDR3 loop reads CASRAVGEASF. CDR3 in DNA: TGTGCCAGCAGAGCGGTAGGTGAAGCTTCCTTT.

Points on this clonotype: This sequence may be a read error, since a much larger clone differs from it by one base. This sequence joins TRBV12-3 or TRBV12-4 and TRBJ2-1; D call uncertain. This CDR3 has 13 amino acids. Trimming took 4 bases from V and 11 from J, leaving 15 bases between them. The CDR3 nucleotides are TGTGCCAGCAGTTCGAGCCCATCCGATAAGCAGTTCTTC. Its protein is CASSSSPSDKQFF.

This clonotype appeared many times. CDR3 residues: CASSLKGAANYGYTF. The CDR3 bases are TGTGCCAGCAGCCTTAAAGGAGCAGCTAACTATGGCTACACCTTC. This chain connects TRBV6-1 to TRBJ1-2; D remains ambiguous. Trimming removed 6 bases at V and 0 bases at J, with 14 bases between. The CDR3 extends over 15 amino acids. The V gene's germline CDR1 is MNHNS and CDR2 SASEGT.

In this sample, this clonotype turned up many times. DNA for the CDR3: TGTGCCAGCAGTACCCCGTCGACTAGCAGGGGCGAGACCCAGTACTTC. Translation gives CASSTPSTSRGETQYF. The chain joins TRBV6-1 to TRBJ2-5; tentative D call: TRBD2 (7 bases). The germline V and J ends were trimmed by 5 bases and 5 bases, with 21 bases remaining between them. The CDR3 is 16 amino acids. The germline V gene encodes CDR1 MNHNS and CDR2 SASEGT.

This clonotype showed up just a few times. The chain uses TRBV5-4 and TRBJ2-1, with 9 bases fitting TRBD1. The CDR3 spans 13 residues. The ends lost 4 bases at V and 7 bases at J; junction bases unmatched: 3. Looked up from germline, CDR1 is SGHNT and CDR2 is YYREEE (reference sequence). The CDR3 here is CASSQGQGNEQFF. CDR3 coding DNA: TGTGCCAGCAGCCAGGGACAGGGAAATGAGCAGTTCTTC. The entire variable domain, with the rest obtained from reference TRBV5-4 and TRBJ2-1, is as follows: ETGVTQSPTHLIKTRGQQVTLRCSSQSGHNTVSWYQQALGQGPQFIFQYYREEENGRGNFPPRFSGLQFPNYSSELNVNALELDDSALYLCASSQGQGNEQFFGPGTRLTVL.

CDR3 sequence reads: CASSYSEDYEQYF. The CDR3 nucleotides read TGTGCCAGCAGTTACTCGGAAGACTACGAGCAGTACTTC. The chain has TRBV6-5 and TRBJ2-7; D call uncertain. V lost 0 bases and J 3 bases, leaving 6 bases between the germline ends. Per the germline V gene, CDR1 is MNHEY and CDR2 is SVGAGI. The CDR3 totals 13 residues.

To note about this clonotype: A single base separates this from a much larger clone, so it may be a read error. V is TRBV7-8 and J is TRBJ2-7; 8 bases agree with TRBD2. Germline-derived CDR1 and CDR2 are SGHVS and FQNEAQ. The CDR3 loop spans 14 amino acids. The CDR3, as DNA: TGTGCCAGCAGCGCTCTAGCGGGCACCTACGAGCAGCACTTC. Protein product: CASSALAGTYEQHF.

At least ten counts were recorded for this clonotype. The chain carries TRBV2 and TRBJ2-7; the D gene is possibly TRBD2 (6 bases). The CDR3 totals 11 residues. Trimming cost V 11 bases and J 4 bases, with 12 bases left between them. Germline-derived CDR1 and CDR2 are SNHLY and FYNNEI. CDR3 amino acids: CALMEGYEQYF. In DNA form, the CDR3 reads TGTGCCCTAATGGAGGGGTACGAGCAGTACTTC.

In its sample, this clonotype was seen many times. The chain has TRBV20-1 and TRBJ2-1; 7 bases map to TRBD1. This CDR3 contains 14 residues. V dropped 5 bases and J dropped 0; count of bases not matched to a gene: 4. From germline, CDR1 is DFQATT and CDR2 SNEGSKA (reference sequence). The CDR3 DNA reads as TGCAGTGCTGCGGACAGGAGCTCCTACAATGAGCAGTTCTTC. Protein product: CSAADRSSYNEQFF.

This clonotype has a handful of counts. Germline is not matched at one junction end, which may reflect a read error. The gene calls are TRBV10-3 and TRBJ1-2; D unclear. The CDR3 is 12 residues long. The germline V gene has CDR1 ENHRY and CDR2 SYGVKD. CDR3 DNA: TGTGCCATCAGTGAGTCTAAGTATGGCTACACCTTC. This sequence encodes CAISESKYGYTF.

This CDR3 is CASSVMVTSGLAKNIQYF. For the CDR3, the DNA is TGTGCCAGCTCAGTCATGGTCACTAGCGGCCTAGCCAAAAACATTCAGTACTTC. V is TRBV18 and J is TRBJ2-4; 8 bases are shared with TRBD2. Germline V gene sequence: CDR1 KGHSH, CDR2 LQKENI. Trimming removed 5 bases from V and 0 bases from J; junction bases left unmatched: 12. The CDR3 runs 18 residues.

The sample holds many counts of this clonotype. Mismatch with germline at one junction end may stem from a read error. The chain combines TRBV11-2 with TRBJ1-2, with D uncertain. The CDR3 spans 15 residues. Germline CDR1 is SGHAT and CDR2 is FQNNGV. The CDR3 reads CASSSGPETLYDYTF. The CDR3, as DNA: TGTGCCAGCAGCAGTGGCCCTGAAACCCTCTATGACTACACCTTC.

This clonotype occurred many times. The chain recombines TRBV7-8 with TRBJ1-4; possible D gene TRBD1, 6 bases. CDR1 is SGHVS, CDR2 FQNEAQ, per germline. The CDR3 extends over 17 amino acids. V lost 5 bases, J lost 0 bases, and 16 bases lay in between. CDR3: CASSAGTFYATNEKLFF. DNA for the CDR3: TGTGCCAGCAGCGCCGGGACATTTTATGCAACTAATGAAAAACTGTTTTTT.

As for this clonotype: Being one base from a much bigger clone, this may be a read error. J is TRBJ2-1 and V is TRBV7-9, with D possibly being TRBD1 or TRBD2 (6 bases each). The J call may be wrong; the DNA end is better matched by TRBJ2-7. The V gene's germline CDR1 is SEHNR and CDR2 FQNEAQ (reference sequence). The CDR3 length is 13 residues. The CDR3 reads CASFSGGDNEQYF. CDR3 bases: TGTGCCAGCTTCTCAGGCGGGGACAATGAGCAGTACTTC.

This clonotype came up many times. The rearrangement uses TRBV7-2 and TRBJ2-7, with D unclear. The CDR3 is 16 residues long. The V gene's germline CDR1 is SGHTA and CDR2 FQGNSA. V gave up 5 bases and J gave up 2 bases, with 19 bases separating them. DNA for the CDR3: TGTGCCAGCAGCCGCCCAACGAGGCGGAACCCCTACGAGCAGTACTTC. Its translation is CASSRPTRRNPYEQYF.

The gene calls are TRBV7-9 and TRBJ1-1; no clear D. Germline CDR1 and CDR2: SEHNR and FQNEAQ (reference sequence). This CDR3 region has 12 residues. V was clipped by 0 bases and J by 10 bases, with 9 bases between them. DNA for the CDR3: TGTGCCAGCAGCTTAGCCTCAGGAGGAGCTTTCTTT. It translates to CASSLASGGAFF. The whole variable domain, filled in from reference TRBV7-9 and TRBJ1-1, reads DTGVSQNPRHKITKRGQNVTFRCDPISEHNRLYWYRQTLGQGPEFLTYFQNEAQLEKSRLLSDRFSAERPKGSFSTLEIQRTEQGDSAMYLCASSLASGGAFFGQGTRLTVV.

This clonotype was seen ten or more times. The chain recombines TRBV28 with TRBJ1-5; D gene ambiguous. V lost 3 bases, J lost 3 bases, and 9 bases lay in between. The germline V gene encodes CDR1 MDHEN and CDR2 SYDVKM. The CDR3 covers 14 residues. The CDR3 sequence: CASSFGVDNQPQHF. The CDR3 coding sequence is TGTGCCAGCAGTTTTGGGGTTGACAATCAGCCCCAGCATTTT. Together with reference TRBV28 and TRBJ1-5, the CDR3 gives the full variable domain: DVKVTQSSRYLVKRTGEKVFLECVQDMDHENMFWYRQDPGLGLRLIYFSYDVKMKEKGDIPEGYSVSREKKERFSLILESASTNQTSMYLCASSFGVDNQPQHFGDGTRLSIL.

This clonotype was detected ten times or more. This sequence joins TRBV7-2 and TRBJ2-3; no clear D. V lost 1 base and J lost 6, with 11 bases in between. This CDR3 has 14 amino acids. Per germline, CDR1 SGHTA and CDR2 FQGNSA. The CDR3 protein is CASSLETPSDTQYF. CDR3 coding DNA: TGTGCCAGCAGCTTAGAAACACCATCCGATACGCAGTATTTT.

The DNA of the CDR3 is TGTGCCAGCAGGGAGGGATCTAGCGGGCCTTACAATGAGCAGTTCTTC. Encoded protein: CASREGSSGPYNEQFF. The gene calls are TRBV12-3 or TRBV12-4 and TRBJ2-1, with 8 bases identical to TRBD2. J gave up 4 bases and V 6 bases, and 11 bases lay outside the gene matches. The CDR3 has 16 amino acids.

This clonotype was detected only a few times. The chain uses TRBV29-1 and TRBJ1-1; the match to TRBD1 covers 8 bases. The CDR3 is made up of 13 amino acids. Germline V gene sequence: CDR1 SQVTM, CDR2 ANQGSEA. The V and J ends lost 7 bases and 4 bases, in that order; junction bases with no gene match: 8. CDR3 coding DNA: TGCAGCGCATTCGGACAGGGAATCACTGAAGCTTTCTTT. It yields the protein CSAFGQGITEAFF.

The genes are TRBV20-1 and TRBJ1-3; D is unresolved. Per the germline V gene, CDR1 is DFQATT and CDR2 is SNEGSKA (reference sequence). The V end lost 6 bases, the J end lost 0 bases, and 9 bases lay between the germline ends. The CDR3 consists of 13 residues. In nucleotides, the CDR3 is TGCAGTGCCACAACTGACTCTGGAAACACCATATATTTT. It specifies CSATTDSGNTIYF.

This clonotype has more than one count but fewer than ten. A much larger clone is a single base away; this may be a read error. The chain links TRBV28 to TRBJ2-7, with a possible D match to TRBD1 (6 bases). The CDR3 spans 16 residues. V lost 4 bases to trimming and J lost 3 bases, with 19 bases between them. Germline V lookup: CDR1 MDHEN, CDR2 SYDVKM. This CDR3 is CASSSTWTEGDYEQYF. CDR3 DNA: TGTGCCAGCAGTTCTACATGGACAGAGGGGGACTACGAGCAGTACTTC.

Many counts were recorded for this clonotype. CDR3 in DNA: TGTGCCAGCAGCTTTCAAGAGGGGGCATGGGTTGAAAAACTGTTTTTT. It translates to CASSFQEGAWVEKLFF. The chain uses TRBV7-8 and TRBJ1-4; 7 bases align to TRBD1. Germline CDR1 SGHVS, CDR2 FQNEAQ. This CDR3 has 16 residues. Losses at the gene ends were 3 bases for V and 7 bases for J; bases not matched to a gene: 11.

This clonotype was detected many times. The chain links TRBV28 to TRBJ2-1, with D possibly matching TRBD2 (5 bases). The V gene lost 5 bases and the J gene lost 3 bases, with 11 bases spanning the gap. The CDR3 consists of 14 residues. Germline V lookup: CDR1 MDHEN, CDR2 SYDVKM. CDR3 sequence (DNA): TGTGCCAGCAGTCATCCTAGCTACTACAATGAGCAGTTCTTC. Translation gives CASSHPSYYNEQFF. The full variable domain, with the rest looked up from reference TRBV28 and TRBJ2-1, is DVKVTQSSRYLVKRTGEKVFLECVQDMDHENMFWYRQDPGLGLRLIYFSYDVKMKEKGDIPEGYSVSREKKERFSLILESASTNQTSMYLCASSHPSYYNEQFFGPGTRLTVL.